This TCR beta chain was recovered during a study of T cells in Graves' hyperthyroidism and ophthalmopathy. Trimming shortened V by 2 bases and J by 2 bases, and 6 bases separated the two germline ends. This CDR3 comprises 13 residues. Germline V lookup: CDR1 KGHSH, CDR2 LQKENI. This clonotype has a count of ten or more. What was amplified from RNA transcripts were TCR beta CDR3 regions. First-round RT-PCR with HTBI primers amplified the TCR CDR3 region. TCRdb processed the multiplex PCR reads anew with MiXCR; each CDR3 protein has one entry. The sample lists roughly 240,000 distinct CDR3 sequences, around 26% occurring once.

This clonotype originated in a woman in her thirties or forties with Graves' ophthalmopathy. The V gene is TRBV18, the J gene TRBJ1-2; D gene unclear. The material sequenced was blood. DNA for the CDR3: TGTGCCAGCTCACCAGAGGACAACTATGGCTACACCTTC. Amino acids: CASSPEDNYGYTF.